This T cell receptor (beta chain) is drawn from a study of control samples from healthy donors and cancer patients. Produced via immunoSEQ multiplex PCR; TCRdb's table is partial and in-frame only. The top ten clones hold roughly 22% of a sample with 40,000 to 55,000 clones, roughly 90% of them seen once. Germline V lookup: CDR1 LNHNV, CDR2 YYDKDF (reference sequence). This CDR3 has 16 residues. V gave up 5 bases and J gave up 4 bases, with 18 bases separating them. The J gene is TRBJ1-5, the V gene TRBV15, with D possibly matching TRBD1 (5 bases). Sequencing was carried out using PBMCs. The receptor was derived from a woman aged 40 to 50 with head and neck cancer. The CDR3 DNA sequence: TGTGCCACCAGCGGAGCCGGGACGCCACTAAATCAGCCCCAGCATTTT. Residues: CATSGAGTPLNQPQHF.